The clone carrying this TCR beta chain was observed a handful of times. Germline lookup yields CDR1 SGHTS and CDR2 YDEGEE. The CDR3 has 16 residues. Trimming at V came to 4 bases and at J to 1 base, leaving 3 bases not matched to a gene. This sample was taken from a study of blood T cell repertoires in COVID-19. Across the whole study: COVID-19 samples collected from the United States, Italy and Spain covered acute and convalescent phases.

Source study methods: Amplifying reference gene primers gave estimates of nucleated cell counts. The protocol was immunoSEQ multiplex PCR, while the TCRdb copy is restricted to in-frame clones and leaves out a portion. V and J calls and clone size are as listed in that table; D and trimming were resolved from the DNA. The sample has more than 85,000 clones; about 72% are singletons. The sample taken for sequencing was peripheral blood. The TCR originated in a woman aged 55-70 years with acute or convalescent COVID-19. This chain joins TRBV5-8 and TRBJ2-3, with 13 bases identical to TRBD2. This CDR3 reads CASSRGTSGGTDTQYF. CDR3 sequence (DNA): TGTGCCAGCAGCCGCGGGACTAGCGGGGGCACAGATACGCAGTATTTT.